The 6 T cell receptor beta chains given below trace back to one sample, sequenced in a study of spatial heterogeneity in lung cancer. Which antigens these TCRs recognize remains unknown. Study-level results: It was found that expanded intratumoral alpha and beta TCR counts tracked tumor mutation counts.

Documented time point: sample taken at primary tumor resection. TCRdb re-derived calls from the 5' RACE reads in MiXCR, one entry per CDR3 protein. The table records about 2,800 distinct CDR3 sequences, roughly 10% of them present only once. The material was lung tumor tissue, obtained at surgery. These receptors all come from a male donor with early-stage non-small cell lung cancer.

Sample share makes this clonotype medium-sized. Because the library targeted alpha chains, this beta chain is an off-target read whose size means little. J is TRBJ2-5 and V is TRBV30; a possible D gene is TRBD2 (5 bases). V lost 4 bases and J lost 4, with 10 bases in between. The CDR3 consists of 12 residues. Germline V gene sequence: CDR1 GTSNPN, CDR2 SVGIG (reference sequence). In DNA form, the CDR3 reads TGTGCCTGGAAATTGGGAGCAGAGACCCAGTACTTC. Translating gives CAWKLGAETQYF.

This clonotype was detected many times. As an off-target read in a library built for alpha chains, this beta chain has a frequency of little significance. The chain joins TRBV4-1 to TRBJ2-3; no firm D call. Germline V gives CDR1 MGHRA, CDR2 YSYEKL. The CDR3 is made up of 14 amino acids. Trimming took 0 bases from V and 7 from J, leaving 11 bases between them. In DNA, the CDR3 is TGCGCCAGCAGCCAAGAGTCGTTCTACCATACGCAGTATTTT. It yields the protein CASSQESFYHTQYF.

In its sample, this clonotype ranks as medium-sized. Found in a library prepared for alpha chains, this beta chain is an off-target read, and its abundance has little meaning. This sequence joins TRBV4-2 and TRBJ2-2; D unresolved. Per the germline V gene, CDR1 is LGHNA and CDR2 is YNFKEQ. CDR3 length: 16 amino acids. The V end was cut by 1 base, the J end by 3 bases, with 12 bases between. CDR3 DNA: TGTGCCAGCAGCCAAGGATCTGGCTTTTACACCGGGGAGCTGTTTTTT. This gives the protein CASSQGSGFYTGELFF.

By share, this clonotype ranks as medium-sized (0.01 to 0.1%). This beta chain was picked up by a library intended for alpha chains and is off target, so its count carries little meaning. V gene TRBV3-1 combines with J gene TRBJ2-3; 7 bases fit TRBD1. CDR1 LGHDT and CDR2 YNNKEL come from the germline V gene (reference sequence). The CDR3 runs 16 residues. J was trimmed by 3 bases and V by 1 base; bases with no gene match: 7. DNA of the CDR3: TGTGCCAGCAGCCAAGGTGTGCCAGGGGGTACAGATACGCAGTATTTT. It translates to CASSQGVPGGTDTQYF.

This clonotype occurred many times. Since the library was made to target alpha chains, this beta chain is a stray read and its abundance is not meaningful. This sequence joins TRBV6-1 and TRBJ2-7; weak D call: TRBD2 (5 bases). Germline values: CDR1 MNHNS, CDR2 SASEGT. The V end lost 8 bases, the J end lost 2 bases, and 16 bases lay between the germline ends. The CDR3 loop spans 14 amino acids. The CDR3 nucleotides read TGTGCCAGCTACACCTTAGGACTGACCTACGAGCAGTACTTC. Its protein is CASYTLGLTYEQYF.

This clonotype rates as medium-sized. This beta chain lies outside the target of a library built for alpha chains; its clone size means little. The chain has TRBV18 and TRBJ1-1; possible D gene TRBD1, 6 bases. Trimming shortened V by 1 base and J by 4 bases, and 13 bases separated the two germline ends. The CDR3 is 15 residues long. CDR1 is KGHSH, CDR2 LQKENI, per germline. The CDR3 region is CASSPQGGGLTEAFF. CDR3 coding DNA: TGTGCCAGCTCACCACAGGGGGGGGGCCTCACTGAAGCTTTCTTT.